These 23 T cell receptor beta chains were all obtained from the same sample, sequenced in a study of blood T cell repertoires in COVID-19. Only in-frame clones appear in the TCRdb table, and some are missing; sequencing was by immunoSEQ multiplex PCR. The table has more than 400,000 clones, approximately 85% seen once. Sequenced material: peripheral blood. The source of these receptors is a human donor in a cohort sampled during active COVID-19.

The chain has TRBV5-1 and TRBJ1-2; D remains ambiguous. V was shortened by 0 bases and J by 4 bases, with 16 bases between the two germline ends. The CDR3 has 16 residues. The germline gives CDR1 SGHRS, CDR2 YFSETQ. The CDR3 DNA sequence: TGCGCCAGCAGCTTGGAAGGAGGGAGTTTGGGCTATGGCTACACCTTC. It specifies CASSLEGGSLGYGYTF.

This clone was picked up a small number of times. This chain connects TRBV10-1 to TRBJ2-7; 7 positions match TRBD1. The CDR3 length is 14 residues. The germline V gene encodes CDR1 WNHNN and CDR2 SYGVQD (reference sequence). V gave up 7 bases and J gave up 2 bases; unmatched junction bases: 8. The CDR3 spells CASIFDRDAYEQYF. In nucleotides, the CDR3 is TGCGCCAGCATCTTTGACAGGGACGCCTACGAGCAGTACTTC.

The genes are TRBV28 and TRBJ1-2, with 7 positions matching TRBD1. The germline CDR1 and CDR2 sequences are MDHEN and SYDVKM. The V segment lost 10 bases and the J segment 7 bases; nucleotides outside the gene matches: 15. The CDR3 length is 14 residues. CDR3 sequence (DNA): TGTGCCACCCGAATCGGACAGGACTGGATTGGCTACACCTTC. Translating it yields CATRIGQDWIGYTF.

Note on this clone: The same CDR3 arises from other DNA sequences in this sample as well. The chain links TRBV6-5 to TRBJ1-5; the D gene is possibly TRBD1 (6 bases). The CDR3 has 13 amino acids. CDR1 and CDR2 (germline): MNHEY, SVGAGI. Trimming removed 5 bases at V and 1 base at J, with 6 bases between. CDR3 bases: TGTGCCAGCAGTAGGGGGAGCAATCAGCCCCAGCATTTT. Translating it yields CASSRGSNQPQHF.

This chain connects TRBV19 to TRBJ2-3; the match to TRBD1 covers 7 bases. This CDR3 region has 15 residues. CDR1 is LNHDA, CDR2 SQIVND, per germline (reference sequence). Trimming removed 3 bases from V and 2 bases from J; junction bases left unmatched: 5. The CDR3 is CASSIKGQTTDTQYF. CDR3 coding DNA: TGTGCCAGTAGTATTAAGGGACAGACCACAGATACGCAGTATTTT. The full variable domain, in which reference TRBV19 and TRBJ2-3 provide the parts outside the CDR3, is DGGITQSPKYLFRKEGQNVTLSCEQNLNHDAMYWYRQDPGQGLRLIYYSQIVNDFQKGDIAEGYSVSREKKESFPLTVTSAQKNPTAFYLCASSIKGQTTDTQYFGPGTRLTVL.

This clone appeared a single time. The chain links TRBV14 to TRBJ1-1; D unresolved. Germline-derived CDR1 and CDR2 are SGHDN and FVKESK. The CDR3 consists of 13 residues. The V and J ends lost 0 bases and 8 bases respectively, with 10 bases between them. The CDR3 here is CASSQDIGSEAFF. CDR3 DNA sequence: TGTGCCAGCAGCCAAGATATTGGCTCGGAAGCTTTCTTT.

CDR3 nucleotide sequence: TGTGCCAGCAGTGGTCTAGCGGGAGGCTACAATGAGCAGTTCTTC. Residues: CASSGLAGGYNEQFF. V and J are TRBV2 and TRBJ2-1, with 11 bases fitting TRBD2. Per germline, CDR1 SNHLY and CDR2 FYNNEI. The CDR3 covers 15 residues. After removal of 4 bases from V and 3 bases from J, the junction contained 2 bases not matched to a gene.

The chain has TRBV7-8 and TRBJ1-1; a possible D gene is TRBD1 (5 bases). Germline V gene data show CDR1 as SGHVS and CDR2 as FQNEAQ. The CDR3 spans 15 residues. Trimming shortened V by 0 bases and J by 3 bases, and 11 bases separated the two germline ends. CDR3 bases: TGTGCCAGCAGCTTAGCAGGGGCCATCTACACTGAAGCTTTCTTT. Translating it yields CASSLAGAIYTEAFF.

V and J are TRBV18 and TRBJ2-7; no reliable D call. The V gene lost 2 bases and the J gene lost 6 bases, with 11 bases spanning the gap. CDR1 is KGHSH, CDR2 LQKENI, per germline. The CDR3 extends over 13 amino acids. The CDR3 reads CASSPVPSVEQYF. Written as DNA, the CDR3 is TGTGCCAGCTCACCAGTCCCATCGGTCGAGCAGTACTTC.

The chain has TRBV6-6 and TRBJ2-3; D possibly corresponds to TRBD1 (5 bases). The CDR3 covers 16 residues. Looked up from germline, CDR1 is MNHNY and CDR2 is SVGAGI (reference sequence). V was pared by 8 bases and J by 0 bases, with 18 bases between. CDR3 region: CASGWGGASSTDTQYF. The DNA for the CDR3 is TGTGCCAGCGGTTGGGGTGGGGCGTCTAGCACAGATACGCAGTATTTT.

This clone was seen a single time. V is TRBV7-2 and J is TRBJ1-1, with D perhaps TRBD1 (6 bases). The CDR3 totals 15 residues. Germline CDR1 SGHTA, CDR2 FQGNSA. Trimming took 4 bases from V and 6 from J, leaving 18 bases between them. The CDR3 spells CASSSVITGTSEAFF. CDR3 sequence (DNA): TGTGCCAGCAGCTCCGTTATAACAGGGACCTCTGAAGCTTTCTTT.

This clone is a singleton in its sample. The chain joins TRBV27 to TRBJ1-4; D is uncertain. The CDR3 sequence is 13 residues long. V was trimmed by 6 bases and J by 8 bases, leaving 13 bases between them. The V gene's germline CDR1 is MNHEY and CDR2 SMNVEV (reference sequence). The CDR3 DNA is TGTGCCAGCAGGGATTTGGGGAGGGAAAAACTGTTTTTT. As protein: CASRDLGREKLFF.

V and J are TRBV7-2 and TRBJ2-1; TRBD2 is a possible D gene (6 bases). The CDR3 has 15 residues. Looked up from germline, CDR1 is SGHTA and CDR2 is FQGNSA. V was clipped by 1 base and J by 7 bases, with 14 bases between them. In DNA form, the CDR3 reads TGTGCCAGCAGCTTAGGCGGGGCTGTTCAAAATGAGCAGTTCTTC. Residues: CASSLGGAVQNEQFF.

This clone turned up a few times. The chain has TRBV25-1 and TRBJ1-2; weak D call: TRBD1 (5 bases). The V gene's germline CDR1 is MGHDK and CDR2 SYGVNS. Trimming pared 6 bases from V and 2 bases from J, leaving 10 bases between. The CDR3 length is 13 residues. CDR3 residues: CASSLTENYGYTF. The CDR3 DNA is TGTGCCAGCAGCTTGACAGAGAACTATGGCTACACCTTC.

The J gene is TRBJ1-1, the V gene TRBV7-2; perhaps TRBD1 as D (6 bases). There are 14 residues in the CDR3. V gave up 5 bases and J gave up 5 bases, with 15 bases separating them. Germline values: CDR1 SGHTA, CDR2 FQGNSA. CDR3 bases: TGTGCCAGCAGCACTCACAGGGTGGTGACTGAAGCTTTCTTT. Protein sequence: CASSTHRVVTEAFF.

This sequence joins TRBV28 and TRBJ1-5, with TRBD1 matching 9 bases. This CDR3 spans 15 amino acids. Germline V gene lookup returns CDR1 MDHEN and CDR2 SYDVKM. The trim removed 7 bases at V and 7 bases at J, leaving 11 bases unmatched. The CDR3 DNA reads TGTGCCAGCACGTTACGGGACAGGGCCCAGCAGCCCCAGCATTTT. Translating it yields CASTLRDRAQQPQHF.

V is TRBV30 and J is TRBJ2-4; possibly TRBD1 for D (6 bases). The CDR3 length is 12 residues. Trimming left V 2 bases short and J 9 bases short, with 11 bases between. Looked up from germline, CDR1 is GTSNPN and CDR2 is SVGIG (reference sequence). The CDR3 DNA reads TGTGCCTGGAGTACACAGGGCCCCATTCAGTACTTC. Translated, it gives CAWSTQGPIQYF.

V usage is TRBV25-1 and J usage is TRBJ1-4; 11 bases map to TRBD1. Trimming removed 8 bases from V and 8 bases from J; junction bases left unmatched: 4. Germline values: CDR1 MGHDK, CDR2 SYGVNS. The CDR3 has 13 residues. Written as DNA, the CDR3 is TGTGCCAGCCTGGACAGGGGGCACGAAAAACTGTTTTTT. This translates into CASLDRGHEKLFF.

The chain has TRBV9 and TRBJ1-3; no reliable D call. CDR1 SGDLS and CDR2 YYNGEE come from the germline V gene. V was shortened by 4 bases and J by 0 bases, with 8 bases between the two germline ends. The CDR3 loop spans 14 amino acids. CDR3 nucleotides: TGTGCCAGCAGCCCGAGCGCCTCTGGAAACACCATATATTTT. Protein sequence: CASSPSASGNTIYF.

This sequence joins TRBV11-3 and TRBJ1-4; a possible D gene is TRBD1 (6 bases). The CDR3 covers 13 residues. The V gene's germline CDR1 is SGHNT and CDR2 YENEEA. Trimming stripped 0 bases from V and 10 bases from J, with 9 bases between. The CDR3 DNA follows: TGTGCCAGCAGCTTAGAGACAGGAGGAAAACTGTTTTTT. Protein: CASSLETGGKLFF.

The V gene is TRBV2, the J gene TRBJ2-1, with 10 nucleotides matching TRBD1. The V and J ends lost 3 bases and 8 bases, in that order; junction bases with no gene match: 7. The germline V gene encodes CDR1 SNHLY and CDR2 FYNNEI. The CDR3 length is 15 residues. CDR3 residues: CASSEGQGHSDEQFF. Written as DNA, the CDR3 is TGTGCCAGCAGTGAGGGACAGGGGCATTCGGATGAGCAGTTCTTC. Full variable domain (remainder filled in from reference TRBV2 and TRBJ2-1): EPEVTQTPSHQVTQMGQEVILRCVPISNHLYFYWYRQILGQKVEFLVSFYNNEISEKSEIFDDQFSVERPDGSNFTLKIRSTKLEDSAMYFCASSEGQGHSDEQFFGPGTRLTVL.

The J gene is TRBJ2-3, the V gene TRBV7-2; 11 bases map to TRBD2. This CDR3 contains 17 residues. V dropped 1 base and J dropped 1; count of bases not matched to a gene: 4. Germline V gene lookup returns CDR1 SGHTA and CDR2 FQGNSA. The CDR3 is CASSLVAGGHGTDTQYF. The CDR3 nucleotides read TGTGCCAGCAGCTTAGTAGCGGGAGGGCACGGCACAGATACGCAGTATTTT.

This clone was seen just once. The chain couples TRBV2 to TRBJ2-3; tentatively, D is TRBD2 (6 bases). V lost 9 bases and J lost 2, with 12 bases in between. The CDR3 spans 13 residues. In germline, CDR1 is SNHLY, CDR2 FYNNEI. The CDR3 here is CARRGTATDTQYF. CDR3 nucleotide sequence: TGTGCCAGGCGCGGGACTGCCACAGATACGCAGTATTTT.